Below are 27 T cell receptor beta chains sequenced from a single sample in a study of identical twins. One entry per CDR3 protein, called by TCRdb with MiXCR from the 5' RACE reads. The table shows roughly 1.6 million distinct CDR3 sequences, with 32% occurring only once. Sequencing used cord blood. The receptors stem from a newborn girl in good health.

Many counts were recorded for this clonotype. V usage is TRBV21-1 and J usage is TRBJ2-4; whether TRBD1, the table's D call, matches the DNA was not checked. TRBV21-1 is noted as a pseudogene. This CDR3 spans 18 amino acids. The DNA for the CDR3 is TGTGCCAGCAGCTCCCGGGCACGCCGGCCACTAGCCAAAAACATTCAGTACTTC. This translates into CASSSRARRPLAKNIQYF.

V gene TRBV10-3 combines with J gene TRBJ1-4; TRBD1 is a possible D gene (5 bases). Germline V gene data show CDR1 as ENHRY and CDR2 as SYGVKD. Between the trimmed V and J ends, which lost 0 bases and 10 bases, there was a span of 18 bases. The CDR3 loop spans 16 amino acids. The CDR3 DNA sequence: TGTGCCATCAGTGAGTCGATCTGGCCAGGGAGAGGAAAACTGTTTTTT. It encodes CAISESIWPGRGKLFF.

This clonotype has just a few counts. The V call is TRBV6-5, the J call TRBJ1-2; 9 bases are a match to TRBD1. Germline values: CDR1 MNHEY, CDR2 SVGAGI. The CDR3 covers 15 residues. The J segment lost 8 bases and the V segment lost 0 bases, leaving 7 bases of the junction unmatched. CDR3 coding DNA: TGTGCCAGCAGTTACTCGAATAGGGACAGGGACGGCTACACCTTC. Its protein is CASSYSNRDRDGYTF.

The chain uses TRBV6-5 and TRBJ2-7, with D possibly being TRBD1 or TRBD2 (5 bases each). This CDR3 contains 17 residues. The germline CDR1 and CDR2 sequences are MNHEY and SVGAGI. V was clipped by 0 bases and J by 0 bases, with 15 bases between them. The CDR3 region is CASSYSTGTESSYEQYF. The CDR3 DNA sequence: TGTGCCAGCAGTTACTCCACCGGGACGGAAAGCTCCTACGAGCAGTACTTC.

J is TRBJ2-5 and V is TRBV11-3, with 8 bases matching TRBD2. Germline lookup yields CDR1 SGHNT and CDR2 YENEEA. Germline trimming cut 1 base from V and 11 bases from J; bases unmatched to any gene: 15. The CDR3 has 16 amino acids. The chain's CDR3 is CASSLGGLVPYNEQYF. As DNA, the CDR3 is TGTGCCAGCAGCTTAGGGGGACTAGTCCCCTACAATGAGCAGTACTTC.

This sequence joins TRBV12-3 or TRBV12-4 and TRBJ2-7, with 8 bases lining up with TRBD1. CDR3 length: 14 residues. Unmatched junction bases numbered 5, after V lost 4 bases and J lost 3 bases. The CDR3: CASSSTGDLYEQYF. In nucleotides, the CDR3 is TGTGCCAGCAGTTCGACAGGGGACCTCTACGAGCAGTACTTC.

V usage is TRBV7-8 and J usage is TRBJ2-7; 13 bases fit TRBD2. The ends lost 4 bases at V and 2 bases at J; junction bases unmatched: 11. This CDR3 has 18 residues. Germline V lookup: CDR1 SGHVS, CDR2 FQNEAQ. CDR3 DNA: TGTGCCAGCAGCTCACGACTAGCGGGGGGCCTAATTACCTACGAGCAGTACTTC. It translates to CASSSRLAGGLITYEQYF.

The sample holds a few counts of this clonotype. This chain links TRBV20-1 with TRBJ2-1; D is unclear. Germline values: CDR1 DFQATT, CDR2 SNEGSKA (reference sequence). The CDR3 loop spans 19 amino acids. Trimming cost V 1 base and J 0 bases, with 22 bases left between them. The CDR3 sequence is CSARAERQRWAVSYNEQFF. In DNA, the CDR3 is TGCAGTGCTAGAGCTGAAAGGCAGAGGTGGGCAGTCTCCTACAATGAGCAGTTCTTC.

This clonotype was seen a few times. This chain connects TRBV13 to TRBJ2-5, with D unresolved. V was clipped by 5 bases and J by 4 bases, with 17 bases between them. The CDR3 has 15 amino acids. Germline V gives CDR1 PRHDT, CDR2 FYEKMQ (reference sequence). The CDR3 spells CASSPSDRAGETQYF. For the CDR3, the DNA is TGTGCCAGCAGCCCCTCGGATAGGGCTGGAGAGACCCAGTACTTC.

The sample holds a few counts of this clonotype. The chain joins TRBV7-2 to TRBJ2-3, with TRBD2 matching 7 bases. V lost 5 bases, J lost 14 bases, and 19 bases stayed unmatched. Germline assignment: CDR1 SGHTA and CDR2 FQGNSA. This CDR3 has 15 amino acids. The CDR3 here is CASSQIGLTGGPLYF. The CDR3 coding sequence is TGTGCCAGCAGCCAAATCGGACTAACGGGAGGTCCTCTGTATTTT. The full variable domain, with the rest looked up from reference TRBV7-2 and TRBJ2-3, is GAGVSQSPSNKVTEKGKDVELRCDPISGHTALYWYRQSLGQGLEFLIYFQGNSAPDKSGLPSDRFSAERTGGSVSTLTIQRTQQEDSAVYLCASSQIGLTGGPLYFGPGTRLTVL.

The chain uses TRBV12-3 or TRBV12-4 and TRBJ2-3; D ambiguous. Trimming took off 7 bases at V and 5 bases at J, with 10 bases between the two ends. The CDR3 contains 12 residues. This CDR3 is CASNASGDTQYF. CDR3 DNA sequence: TGTGCCAGCAATGCGAGTGGAGATACGCAGTATTTT.

The CDR3 sequence is CASSQIGQNTGELFF. The DNA for the CDR3 is TGTGCCAGCAGCCAAATCGGGCAAAACACCGGGGAGCTGTTTTTT. The chain is built from TRBV3-1 and TRBJ2-2; D uncertain. The CDR3 runs to 15 residues. Trimming stripped 2 bases from V and 2 bases from J, with 9 bases between. Germline V gene lookup returns CDR1 LGHDT and CDR2 YNNKEL (reference sequence).

The rearrangement uses TRBV2 and TRBJ1-2, with unresolved D. V lost 0 bases to trimming and J lost 0 bases, with 8 bases between them. Germline V gene data show CDR1 as SNHLY and CDR2 as FYNNEI. The CDR3 contains 15 residues. The CDR3 loop is CASSEARQPNYGYTF. The CDR3 bases are TGTGCCAGCAGTGAAGCTCGGCAGCCTAACTATGGCTACACCTTC.

The chain joins TRBV20-1 to TRBJ1-1; TRBD1 might be the D (5 bases). Germline V gene data show CDR1 as DFQATT and CDR2 as SNEGSKA (reference sequence). Trimming took 6 bases from V and 0 from J, leaving 14 bases between them. The CDR3 runs 14 residues. The CDR3 loop is CSARRGGVNTEAFF. The CDR3 region has the DNA TGCAGTGCCCGCCGGGGGGGGGTGAACACTGAAGCTTTCTTT.

In its sample, this clonotype was seen a few times. V gene TRBV12-3 or TRBV12-4 combines with J gene TRBJ2-7; TRBD2 is a possible D gene (7 bases). Trimming shortened V by 3 bases and J by 5 bases, and 20 bases separated the two germline ends. This CDR3 region has 16 residues. CDR3: CASSLIVGRGPHEQYF. The CDR3 DNA sequence: TGTGCCAGCAGTTTGATTGTGGGGCGGGGGCCCCACGAGCAGTACTTC.

This clonotype was detected a few times. V usage is TRBV4-2 and J usage is TRBJ1-5, with D possibly being TRBD1 (5 bases). Germline assignment: CDR1 LGHNA and CDR2 YNFKEQ. Deletions cut 8 bases from V and 6 bases from J, with 14 bases between. The CDR3 covers 13 residues. This chain's CDR3 is CASAKGATQPQHF. DNA of the CDR3: TGTGCCAGCGCCAAAGGGGCGACTCAGCCCCAGCATTTT.

The rearrangement joins TRBV3-1 to TRBJ1-1; 7 nucleotides line up with TRBD1. This CDR3 has 15 amino acids. V trimming: 3 bases; J trimming: 6 bases; junction bases outside the gene matches: 10. Germline assignment: CDR1 LGHDT and CDR2 YNNKEL (reference sequence). CDR3 bases: TGTGCCAGCAGCCACTACGACAGGGTGGGGGCTGAAGCTTTCTTT. This codes for CASSHYDRVGAEAFF.

This clonotype was observed a few times. The chain employs TRBV2 and TRBJ2-7; TRBD1 might be the D (6 bases). The V end was cut by 0 bases, the J end by 4 bases, with 10 bases between. The CDR3 runs to 14 residues. Per the germline V gene, CDR1 is SNHLY and CDR2 is FYNNEI. The CDR3 DNA is TGTGCCAGCAGTGAAGCGCTTCAGGGGTACGAGCAGTACTTC. Translating it yields CASSEALQGYEQYF.

The chain combines TRBV7-2 with TRBJ2-7; 7 nucleotides match TRBD2. From germline, CDR1 is SGHTA and CDR2 FQGNSA. This CDR3 spans 15 amino acids. Unmatched junction bases numbered 11, after V lost 2 bases and J lost 7 bases. The CDR3 here is CASSLKRGYYNEQYF. In nucleotides, the CDR3 is TGTGCCAGCAGCTTAAAGCGGGGATACTACAATGAGCAGTACTTC.

The sample holds a few counts of this clonotype. The chain combines TRBV7-9 with TRBJ1-6; D gene unclear. CDR1 is SEHNR, CDR2 FQNEAQ, per germline (reference sequence). Trimming removed 2 bases from V and 6 bases from J, with 8 bases in between. The CDR3 contains 14 residues. The CDR3 region is CASSLSVGNSPLHF. In DNA form, the CDR3 reads TGTGCCAGCAGCTTATCGGTGGGTAATTCACCCCTCCACTTT.

This chain connects TRBV20-1 to TRBJ1-1; D not certain. V lost 8 bases and J 0 bases, leaving 13 bases between the germline ends. The germline CDR1 and CDR2 sequences are DFQATT and SNEGSKA (reference sequence). This CDR3 comprises 13 residues. CDR3 in amino acids: CSPRRALNTEAFF. The CDR3, as DNA: TGCAGTCCCCGGCGGGCCTTGAACACTGAAGCTTTCTTT.

This chain links TRBV24-1 with TRBJ2-5; a possible D gene is TRBD2 (6 bases). CDR3 length equals 16 residues. V lost 2 bases and J lost 1, with 13 bases in between. Germline V gene sequence: CDR1 KGHDR, CDR2 SFDVKD. The CDR3 coding sequence is TGTGCCACCAGTGATTCCCAGACTAGGCTCCAAGAGACCCAGTACTTC. This encodes CATSDSQTRLQETQYF.

The chain links TRBV6-1 to TRBJ1-2, with D tentatively TRBD1 (6 bases). Trimming removed 2 bases from V and 0 bases from J, with 16 bases in between. CDR3 length equals 17 residues. Germline CDR1 MNHNS, CDR2 SASEGT. In nucleotides, the CDR3 is TGTGCCAGCAGTGAACCTCGAACAGGGAGGACTAACTATGGCTACACCTTC. Translated, it gives CASSEPRTGRTNYGYTF.

J is TRBJ2-3 and V is TRBV7-9; 10 nucleotides agree with TRBD2. From germline, CDR1 is SEHNR and CDR2 FQNEAQ (reference sequence). This CDR3 has 15 residues. The ends lost 3 bases at V and 5 bases at J; junction bases unmatched: 5. The CDR3 protein is CASSFASGGGDTQYF. In DNA, the CDR3 is TGTGCCAGCAGCTTCGCTAGCGGGGGAGGAGATACGCAGTATTTT.

The sample holds a few counts of this clonotype. V and J are TRBV3-1 and TRBJ2-3; D ambiguous. Germline V gene sequence: CDR1 LGHDT, CDR2 YNNKEL (reference sequence). The CDR3 has 13 amino acids. Between the trimmed V and J ends, which lost 1 base and 6 bases, there was a span of 8 bases. DNA for the CDR3: TGTGCCAGCAGCCAAGGCCCCCCCGATACGCAGTATTTT. This encodes CASSQGPPDTQYF.

This clonotype appeared a few times. The chain employs TRBV4-1 and TRBJ1-1; D might be TRBD1 (6 bases). Trimming stripped 0 bases from V and 2 bases from J, with 13 bases between. CDR1 and CDR2 from the germline V gene are MGHRA and YSYEKL. The CDR3 has 16 amino acids. In DNA form, the CDR3 reads TGCGCCAGCAGCCAAGATACTCACAGGGCAAACACTGAAGCTTTCTTT. This gives the protein CASSQDTHRANTEAFF.

This clonotype was found a few times. The V call is TRBV20-1, the J call TRBJ2-3; TRBD1 matches at 7 bases. The CDR3 loop spans 15 amino acids. Germline loops: CDR1 DFQATT, CDR2 SNEGSKA (reference sequence). V dropped 3 bases and J dropped 0; count of bases not matched to a gene: 6. The chain's CDR3 is CSASHRDSSTDTQYF. The CDR3 DNA reads as TGCAGTGCTAGCCACCGGGACAGCAGCACAGATACGCAGTATTTT.